Sequencing of this T cell receptor beta chain was carried out in a study of Ad26.COV2.S vaccination and SARS-CoV-2 variants (dated by TCRdb to the early 2020s). Concerning the study at large: Donors in the vaccine arm were drawn from COV1001, a phase I-IIa trial of Ad26.COV2.S in healthy adults that was multicentre, randomized, double-blind and placebo-controlled. Ad26.COV2.S was given intramuscularly at 5x10^10 or 1x10^11 viral particles, as a single shot or as two shots 56 days apart. The specificity and breadth of SARS-CoV-2-reactive T cell receptors after Ad26.COV2.S vaccination were assessed by TCRbeta repertoire sequencing. A total of 32 samples were included in the TCR-sequenced set, comprising roughly 19 Ad26.COV2.S vaccine recipients, 5 placebo recipients and 8 SARS-CoV-2 convalescent individuals. Trial participants were randomized into five groups of five: low-dose or high-dose Ad26.COV2.S given once or twice, or placebo on both occasions. Blinding of investigators to trial group allocation was maintained during experiments and outcome assessment. What the study reported, not specific to this receptor: The study was not powered to compare responses between vaccine doses or regimens. After vaccination, spike-specific CD8+ and CD4+ T cell responses were reported to show substantial breadth. Non-spike TCR breadth was comparable between vaccine and placebo recipients, consistent with the vaccine containing only spike. Spike-specific TCR breadth was higher in Ad26.COV2.S recipients than in placebo recipients (P = 0.0014). According to the authors, total T cell responses may have been underestimated by the TCR breadth and depth analyses.

From the cysteine up to the phenylalanine, the CDR3 has a length of 14 residues. The CDR3 DNA has 42 bases and is translated from base 1. CDR1 and CDR2 are read off the germline V gene as ENHRY and SYGVKD. V has 2 bases trimmed and J has 8 bases trimmed; junction bases matching no gene number 5. TCRbeta CDR3 regions were sequenced with the immunoSEQ Assay. After extraction, genomic DNA underwent amplification by bias-controlled multiplex PCR, followed by high-throughput sequencing. In the source study's methods: To quantify the absolute abundance of every unique TCRbeta CDR3 region, sequences were collapsed and filtered. T cell fraction was estimated by normalizing TCRbeta template counts to usable DNA, which was measured by amplifying reference genes present in all nucleated cells. Repertoire TCRs were annotated as SARS-CoV-2-specific by exact matching of V gene, CDR3 amino acid sequence and J gene to a known reactive TCR set. MIRA supplied the reference SARS-CoV-2 TCR set, which was filtered for enrichment in COVID-19-positive ImmuneCODE repertoires so that public or cross-reactive TCRs were removed. Using the MIRA antigens, annotated TCRs were further analysed by specific ORF or by position within an ORF. Breadth was defined as the number of annotated unique rearrangements divided by the total number of unique productive rearrangements, and depth was defined as the summed frequency of the annotated unique rearrangements. Two-sided Wilcoxon rank-sum tests were applied when comparing TCR breadth between groups. The table was pulled from immuneACCESS by TCRdb, which kept in-frame rearrangements only. Such tables lose some clones; where checked, under half of the loss comes from unresolved V genes, and the rest has no known cause. That table is the source of V, J and clone size, and D and trimming were worked out from the DNA. The sample yields fewer than 800,000 clones; roughly 90% were counted once. The top ten constitute about 1.5% of the sample.

Reading the label with the study, this specimen's treatment or condition is: approximately 18 received Ad26.COV2.S at low or high dose, single or two shots; roughly five received placebo; per-sample allocation not given. For vaccine and placebo recipients, repertoires were sequenced using samples collected on day 63 after the first injection. In Cohort 1b, 25 or so adults aged 18-55 years were enrolled at a single site in Boston, USA, between 29 July and 7 August 2020. As a vaccine, Ad26.COV2.S was a replication-incompetent adenovirus type 26 vector that expressed a prefusion-stabilized SARS-CoV-2 spike protein derived from the original Wuhan strain. This clone was recorded only once. Its specific antigen is unknown. No qualities accompany the bases; no much larger clone lies one base away.

The receptor was isolated from a person aged 18-65 years who received the Ad26.COV2.S COVID-19 vaccine or a placebo. The chain is made from TRBV10-3 and TRBJ2-1; 8 nucleotides in the junction match TRBD1. The source material was peripheral blood, sampled in a trial of Ad26.COV2.S vaccine versus placebo. CDR3 reads: CAISEPQGAYEQFF. The base sequence is TGTGCCATCAGTGAGCCCCAGGGGGCTTATGAGCAGTTCTTC.